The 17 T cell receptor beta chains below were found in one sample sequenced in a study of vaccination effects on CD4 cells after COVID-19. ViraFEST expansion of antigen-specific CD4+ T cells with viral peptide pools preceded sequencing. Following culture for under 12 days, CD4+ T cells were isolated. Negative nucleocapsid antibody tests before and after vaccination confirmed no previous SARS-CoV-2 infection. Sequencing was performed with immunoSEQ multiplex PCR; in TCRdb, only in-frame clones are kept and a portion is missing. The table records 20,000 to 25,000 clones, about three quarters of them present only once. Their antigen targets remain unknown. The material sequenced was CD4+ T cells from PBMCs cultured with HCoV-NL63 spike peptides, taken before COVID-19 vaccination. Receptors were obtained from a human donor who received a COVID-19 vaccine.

The CDR3 sequence: CASSPARRGLAFDKNIQYF. In nucleotides, the CDR3 is TGTGCCAGCAGCCCCGCACGACGAGGACTGGCTTTTGACAAAAACATTCAGTACTTC. The J gene is TRBJ2-4, the V gene TRBV27, with D possibly matching TRBD2 (5 bases). CDR1 is MNHEY and CDR2 is SMNVEV in the germline V gene (reference sequence). V lost 6 bases and J 3 bases, leaving 27 bases between the germline ends. This CDR3 has 19 residues.

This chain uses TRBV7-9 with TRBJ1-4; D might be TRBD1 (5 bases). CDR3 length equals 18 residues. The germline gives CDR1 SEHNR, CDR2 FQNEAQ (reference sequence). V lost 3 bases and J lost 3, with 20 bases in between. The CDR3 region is CASSLGPPRLSANEKLFF. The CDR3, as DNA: TGTGCCAGCAGCTTGGGACCACCGAGATTATCGGCTAATGAAAAACTGTTTTTT.

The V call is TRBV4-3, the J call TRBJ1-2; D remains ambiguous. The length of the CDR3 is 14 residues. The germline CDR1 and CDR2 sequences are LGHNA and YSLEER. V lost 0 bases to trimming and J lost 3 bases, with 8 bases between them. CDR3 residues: CASSQDWRDYGYTF. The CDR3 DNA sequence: TGCGCCAGCAGCCAAGATTGGAGGGACTATGGCTACACCTTC.

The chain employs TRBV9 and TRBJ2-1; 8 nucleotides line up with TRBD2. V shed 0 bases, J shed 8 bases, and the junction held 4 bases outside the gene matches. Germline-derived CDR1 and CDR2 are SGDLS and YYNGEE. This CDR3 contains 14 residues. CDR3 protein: CASSVEAGVDEQFF. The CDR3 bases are TGTGCCAGCAGCGTAGAAGCGGGAGTTGATGAGCAGTTCTTC.

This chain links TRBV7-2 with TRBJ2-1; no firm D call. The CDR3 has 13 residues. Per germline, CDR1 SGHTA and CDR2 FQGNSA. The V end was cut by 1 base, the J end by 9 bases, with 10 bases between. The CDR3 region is CASSLVNRGEQFF. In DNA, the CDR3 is TGTGCCAGCAGCTTAGTCAACCGTGGTGAGCAGTTCTTC.

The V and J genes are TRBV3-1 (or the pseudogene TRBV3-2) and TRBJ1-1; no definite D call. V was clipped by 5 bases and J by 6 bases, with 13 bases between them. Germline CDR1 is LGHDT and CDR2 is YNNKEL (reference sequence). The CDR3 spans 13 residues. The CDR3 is CASSSRIPAEAFF. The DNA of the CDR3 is TGTGCCAGCAGCTCCCGGATCCCGGCTGAAGCTTTCTTT.

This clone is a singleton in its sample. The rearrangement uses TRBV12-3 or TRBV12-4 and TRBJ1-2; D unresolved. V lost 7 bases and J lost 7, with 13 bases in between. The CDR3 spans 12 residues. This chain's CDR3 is CASTSRVGGYTF. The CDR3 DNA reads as TGTGCCAGCACCAGCCGGGTGGGTGGCTACACCTTC.

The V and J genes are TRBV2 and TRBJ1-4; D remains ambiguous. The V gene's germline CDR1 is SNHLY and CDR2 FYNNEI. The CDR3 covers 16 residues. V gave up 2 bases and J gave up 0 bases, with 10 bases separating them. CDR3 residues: CASSERLFATNEKLFF. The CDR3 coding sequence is TGTGCCAGCAGTGAAAGGCTATTCGCAACTAATGAAAAACTGTTTTTT.

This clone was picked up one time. For the CDR3, the DNA is TGTGCCTGGACCTCATTCAGAGGGGAGCAGCCCCAGCATTTT. Its translation is CAWTSFRGEQPQHF. J is TRBJ1-5 and V is TRBV30; D possibly corresponds to TRBD1 (5 bases). This CDR3 comprises 14 residues. Germline CDR1 reads GTSNPN; CDR2 reads SVGIG (reference sequence). The ends were cut back, 4 bases at V and 7 bases at J, with 17 bases in the middle. Combining the CDR3 with reference TRBV30 and TRBJ1-5 gives the whole variable domain SQTIHQWPATLVQPVGSPLSLECTVEGTSNPNLYWYRQAAGRGLQLLFYSVGIGQISSEVPQNLSASRPQDRQFILSSKKLLLSDSGFYLCAWTSFRGEQPQHFGDGTRLSIL.

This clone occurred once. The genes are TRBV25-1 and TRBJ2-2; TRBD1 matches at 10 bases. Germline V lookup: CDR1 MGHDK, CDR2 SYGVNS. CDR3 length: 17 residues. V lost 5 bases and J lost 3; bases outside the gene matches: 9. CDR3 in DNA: TGTGCCAGCAGTTCTCTCGACAGGGGGCTTGACACCGGGGAGCTGTTTTTT. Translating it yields CASSSLDRGLDTGELFF.

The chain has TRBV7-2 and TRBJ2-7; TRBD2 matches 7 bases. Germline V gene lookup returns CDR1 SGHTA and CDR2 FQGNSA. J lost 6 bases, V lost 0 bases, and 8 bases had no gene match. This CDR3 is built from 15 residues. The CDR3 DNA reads TGTGCCAGCAGCTTAGCGGACGGGGGGAGATTCGAGCAGTACTTC. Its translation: CASSLADGGRFEQYF.

DNA for the CDR3: TGTGCCATCAGTGATAAAGAGACAGATACGCAGTATTTT. Its protein is CAISDKETDTQYF. The rearrangement links TRBV10-3 to TRBJ2-3; D not resolved. Germline-derived CDR1 and CDR2 are ENHRY and SYGVKD. The CDR3 sequence is 13 residues long. Trimming took off 3 bases at V and 3 bases at J, with 7 bases between the two ends.

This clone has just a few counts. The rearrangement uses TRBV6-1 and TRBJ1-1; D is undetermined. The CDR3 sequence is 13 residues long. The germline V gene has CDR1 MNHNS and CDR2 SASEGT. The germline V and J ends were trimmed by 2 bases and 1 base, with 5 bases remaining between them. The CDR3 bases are TGTGCCAGCAGTGAAAAACAGAACACTGAAGCTTTCTTT. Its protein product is CASSEKQNTEAFF.

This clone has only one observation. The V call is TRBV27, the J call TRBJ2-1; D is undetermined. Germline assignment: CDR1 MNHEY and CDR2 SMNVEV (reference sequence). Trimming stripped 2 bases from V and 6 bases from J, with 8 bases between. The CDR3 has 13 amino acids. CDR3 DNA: TGTGCCAGCAGTTTAAGGACCTCCAATGAGCAGTTCTTC. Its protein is CASSLRTSNEQFF.

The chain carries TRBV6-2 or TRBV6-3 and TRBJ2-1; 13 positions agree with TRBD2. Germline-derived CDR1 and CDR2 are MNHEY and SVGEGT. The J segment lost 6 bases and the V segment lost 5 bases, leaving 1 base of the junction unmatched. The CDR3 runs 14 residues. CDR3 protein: CASSGTSGTNEQFF. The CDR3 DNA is TGTGCCAGCAGTGGGACTAGCGGGACCAATGAGCAGTTCTTC.

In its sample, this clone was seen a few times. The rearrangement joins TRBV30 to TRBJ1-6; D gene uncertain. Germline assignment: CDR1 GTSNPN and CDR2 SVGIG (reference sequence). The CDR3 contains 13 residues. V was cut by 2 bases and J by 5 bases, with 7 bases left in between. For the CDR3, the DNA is TGTGCCTGGAGTAGCACTGATAATTCACCCCTCCACTTT. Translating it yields CAWSSTDNSPLHF.

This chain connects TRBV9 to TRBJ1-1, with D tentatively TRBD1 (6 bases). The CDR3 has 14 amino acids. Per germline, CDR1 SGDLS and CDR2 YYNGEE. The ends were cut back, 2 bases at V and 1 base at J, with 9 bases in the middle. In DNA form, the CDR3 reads TGTGCCAGCAGCGTCGGGACAACGAACACTGAAGCTTTCTTT. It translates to CASSVGTTNTEAFF. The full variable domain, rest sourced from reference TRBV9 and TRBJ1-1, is DSGVTQTPKHLITATGQRVTLRCSPRSGDLSVYWYQQSLDQGLQFLIQYYNGEERAKGNILERFSAQQFPDLHSELNLSSLELGDSALYFCASSVGTTNTEAFFGQGTRLTVV.